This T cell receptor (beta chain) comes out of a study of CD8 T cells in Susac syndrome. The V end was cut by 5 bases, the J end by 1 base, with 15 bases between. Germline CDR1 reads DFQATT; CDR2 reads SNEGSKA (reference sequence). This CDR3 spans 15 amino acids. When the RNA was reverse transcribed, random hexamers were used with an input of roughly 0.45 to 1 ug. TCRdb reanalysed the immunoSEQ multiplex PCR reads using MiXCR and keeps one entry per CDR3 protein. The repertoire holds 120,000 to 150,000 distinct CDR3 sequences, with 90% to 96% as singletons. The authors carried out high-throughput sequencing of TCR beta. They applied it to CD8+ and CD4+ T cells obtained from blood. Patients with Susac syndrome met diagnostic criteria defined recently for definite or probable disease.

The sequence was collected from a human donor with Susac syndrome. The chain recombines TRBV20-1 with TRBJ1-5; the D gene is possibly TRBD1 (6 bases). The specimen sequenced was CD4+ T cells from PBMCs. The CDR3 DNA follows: TGCAGTGCTCACATGACAGGCAGAAGCAATCAGCCCCAGCATTTT. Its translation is CSAHMTGRSNQPQHF.